The source of this T cell receptor (beta chain) is a study of OX40 agonist ivuxolimab in advanced cancers. Per the germline V gene, CDR1 is MNHNY and CDR2 is SVGAGI (reference sequence). V was clipped by 5 bases and J by 1 base, with 9 bases between them. CDR3 length equals 14 residues. Here immunoSEQ multiplex PCR was the method, and the copy in TCRdb shows in-frame clones only, minus some. Of 72,000 or so clones listed, approximately 86% are singletons. The sample in question was CD4+ or CD8+ T cells sorted from blood, obtained in a trial of the OX40 agonist ivuxolimab. The TCR comes from an adult with an advanced solid tumor such as melanoma, head and neck, liver or kidney cancer. V usage is TRBV6-6 and J usage is TRBJ1-3; possibly TRBD1 for D (6 bases). CDR3 loop: CASSDTGSGNTIYF. In DNA form, the CDR3 reads TGTGCCAGCAGTGATACAGGGTCTGGAAACACCATATATTTT.